Listed below are T cell receptor beta chains from one sample, sequenced in a study of blood T cell repertoires in COVID-19. This table comes from immunoSEQ multiplex PCR, and its TCRdb copy is limited to in-frame clones, with some not included. This repertoire shows nearly 250,000 clones, around four fifths found once; its top ten account for around 1.9%. Sequenced: peripheral blood. The receptors shown here come from a woman older than 75 with acute or convalescent COVID-19. The CDR3 runs from the conserved cysteine through the conserved F or W. D genes are given only for firm matches. Clone sizes are given selectively: once, few, many, or a class where the clone is expanded.

16	-	TRBV6-2/TRBV6-3	TRBD1	TRBJ2-2	CASSAPDRGAVGELFF	TGTGCCAGCAGCGCACCGGACAGGGGGGCGGTCGGGGAGCTGTTTTTT
13	-	TRBV6-2/TRBV6-3	-	TRBJ1-5	CASSGTTNQPQHF	TGTGCCAGCAGTGGGACAACCAATCAGCCCCAGCATTTT
15	-	TRBV7-2	-	TRBJ2-1	CASSFASGSYNEQFF	TGTGCCAGCAGCTTTGCGTCAGGGTCCTACAATGAGCAGTTCTTC
15	-	TRBV20-1	-	TRBJ1-1	CSASIHPTANTEAFF	TGCAGTGCTAGTATCCATCCCACAGCGAACACTGAAGCTTTCTTT
15	-	TRBV6-5	-	TRBJ1-5	CASSAQGRGNQPQHF	TGTGCCAGCAGCGCACAGGGACGGGGCAATCAGCCCCAGCATTTT
16	-	TRBV4-1	TRBD1	TRBJ1-2	CASSQGTGLGDYGYTF	TGCGCCAGCAGCCAAGGGACAGGTCTCGGAGACTATGGCTACACCTTC
13	-	TRBV19	-	TRBJ1-2	CASSPQGLYGYTF	TGTGCCAGTAGTCCACAGGGTCTCTATGGCTACACCTTC
14	-	TRBV14	-	TRBJ1-2	CASSQVHSNYGYTF	TGTGCCAGCAGCCAAGTTCATTCTAACTATGGCTACACCTTC
12	-	TRBV7-3	-	TRBJ2-1	CASSLTGREQFF	TGTGCCAGCAGCTTAACCGGGAGAGAGCAGTTCTTC
15	-	TRBV2	TRBD1	TRBJ1-4	CASSVRDRVGEKLFF	TGTGCCAGCAGTGTCAGAGACAGGGTCGGAGAAAAACTGTTTTTT
18	-	TRBV27	TRBD2	TRBJ2-7	CASSSPLSLTSGSYEQYF	TGTGCCAGCAGTTCCCCCTTATCTCTGACTAGCGGGAGCTACGAGCAGTACTTC
13	-	TRBV18	TRBD1	TRBJ2-7	CASATGDANEQYF	TGTGCCAGCGCGACAGGGGACGCGAACGAGCAGTACTTC
13	-	TRBV27	-	TRBJ1-5	CASSDNRNQPQHF	TGTGCCAGCTCGGACAACCGCAATCAGCCCCAGCATTTT
15	-	TRBV6-5	-	TRBJ2-2	CASGIQGRFPGELFF	TGTGCCAGCGGGATTCAAGGGAGATTCCCCGGGGAGCTGTTTTTT
15	-	TRBV7-9	-	TRBJ2-1	CASSLALSGSNEQFF	TGTGCCAGCAGCTTAGCGCTCTCGGGGAGCAATGAGCAGTTCTTC
16	-	TRBV5-1	TRBD2	TRBJ2-5	CASSLGSSGVQETQYF	TGCGCCAGCAGCTTGGGTTCTAGCGGGGTGCAAGAGACCCAGTACTTC
14	-	TRBV2	TRBD1	TRBJ1-5	CASSEGDRVQPQHF	TGTGCCAGCAGTGAAGGGGACAGGGTACAGCCCCAGCATTTT
13	-	TRBV9	TRBD1	TRBJ2-1	CASSVGQSNEQFF	TGTGCCAGCAGCGTGGGACAGAGTAATGAGCAGTTCTTC
14	few	TRBV18	-	TRBJ1-2	CASSPEGRSYGYTF	TGTGCCAGCTCACCAGAGGGGAGGAGCTATGGCTACACCTTC
13	few	TRBV7-9	-	TRBJ1-5	CASSKQGNQPQHF	TGTGCCAGCAGCAAACAGGGAAATCAGCCCCAGCATTTT
14	-	TRBV6-5	TRBD2	TRBJ2-3	CASRVASGVSGQYF	TGTGCCAGCAGGGTGGCTAGCGGGGTGAGTGGGCAGTATTTT
15	-	TRBV4-1	TRBD1	TRBJ1-5	CASSEIETGNQPQHF	TGCGCCAGCAGCGAAATTGAGACAGGGAATCAGCCCCAGCATTTT
13	-	TRBV20-1	-	TRBJ2-7	CSASSRPSYEQYF	TGCAGTGCTAGTTCCAGGCCGTCCTACGAGCAGTACTTC
14	-	TRBV28	-	TRBJ1-3	CASRNGGNGNTIYF	TGTGCCAGCAGGAATGGGGGGAATGGAAACACCATATATTTT
16	-	TRBV9	-	TRBJ1-2	CASSARPGTTNYGYTF	TGTGCCAGCAGCGCTCGACCCGGGACAACTAACTATGGCTACACCTTC
14	few	TRBV13	TRBD2	TRBJ2-1	CASSYGAGDNEQFF	TGTGCCAGCAGCTATGGAGCGGGGGACAATGAGCAGTTCTTC